This T cell receptor beta chain was sequenced during a study of T cells in Graves' hyperthyroidism and ophthalmopathy. The study, taken as a whole, reports: Blood also held most thyroid clonotypes expanded beyond 0.001.

This CDR3 has 15 residues. J gave up 8 bases and V 3 bases, and 9 bases lay outside the gene matches. Germline loops: CDR1 SGHAT, CDR2 FQNNGV. Notes on this clonotype: Its matching antigen is unknown.

RNA transcripts were the template for amplifying TCR beta CDR3 regions. The TCR CDR3 first-round RT-PCR relied on the HTBI primer set. TCRdb reprocessed the multiplex PCR reads via MiXCR and lists one record per CDR3 protein. Of fewer than 900,000 distinct CDR3 sequences in the sample, about 17% were seen once. The PBMCs studied were ones that came from 10 ml fresh peripheral blood. The chain combines TRBV11-2 with TRBJ1-4; 7 bases line up with TRBD1. The source is a woman aged 45-60 years with Graves' hyperthyroidism that later progressed to Graves' ophthalmopathy. Sequences were obtained from blood. CDR3 DNA sequence: TGTGCCAGCAGCTTCGAGCAAACAGGGGTGGAAAAACTGTTTTTT. It translates to CASSFEQTGVEKLFF.